The rows below give T cell receptor beta chains drawn from one sample of a study of response to subunit inactivated influenza vaccine. Each CDR3 protein gets one entry after TCRdb re-called the RT-PCR reads with MiXCR. The sample lists hundreds of thousands of distinct CDR3 sequences, around 18% seen once, with roughly a tenth in the top ten. Here the sequenced sample was PBMCs from blood, taken approximately 5 days after vaccination. These receptors originate from a man aged 50 or older who received an inactivated influenza vaccine. Both conserved end residues are part of each CDR3. Fields, in order: D gene, clone size, J gene, V gene, CDR3 DNA, CDR3 protein. A D gene is named only where the DNA matches it firmly. Clone size is stated in some rows and not others, as once, few, many or a class when expanded.

>.|.|TRBJ2-5|TRBV12-3/TRBV12-4
TGTGCCAGCAGCCCCCCGGGACGCCCAGAGACCCAGTACTTC
CASSPPGRPETQYF
>.|few|TRBJ2-7|TRBV5-1
TGCGCCAGCAGCTTGGCTGAGCGGAGCTACGAGCAGTACTTC
CASSLAERSYEQYF
>TRBD1|.|TRBJ1-2|TRBV7-2
TGTGCCAGCAGCTTAAGGTCGGGACAGATCTATGGCTACACCTTC
CASSLRSGQIYGYTF
>.|.|TRBJ2-1|TRBV5-5
TGTGCCAGCAGCGAGCAGGGTGCTTCTCAATACAATGAGCAGTTCTTC
CASSEQGASQYNEQFF
>.|many|TRBJ2-1|TRBV29-1
TGCAGCGTGGGGGGGGTACAGGGGACGCCACAAAGCTCCTACAATGAGCAGTTCTTC
CSVGGVQGTPQSSYNEQFF
>TRBD2|.|TRBJ2-5|TRBV28
TGTGCCAGCAGGGGGATAGCGGGAAGGCGAGAGACCCAGTACTTC
CASRGIAGRRETQYF
>.|few|TRBJ2-1|TRBV7-9
TGTGCCAGCAGCTTAAGGGTAGTCAACAATGAGCAGTTCTTC
CASSLRVVNNEQFF
>TRBD1|.|TRBJ1-6|TRBV18
TGTGCCAGCTCACCACAGGGACAGAGCTCCTATAATTCACCCCTCCACTTT
CASSPQGQSSYNSPLHF
>TRBD2|few|TRBJ2-2|TRBV11-2
TGTGCCAGCAGCTTCCTACATCTACTAGCGGGGGGGCCCCCCGGGGAGCTGTTTTTT
CASSFLHLLAGGPPGELFF
>.|.|TRBJ1-2|TRBV5-1
TGCGCCAGCAGCTCGCTCCCCAGCAATCCAGTTTATGGCTACACCTTC
CASSSLPSNPVYGYTF
>TRBD1|.|TRBJ2-3|TRBV20-1
TGCAGTGCTAGACCCGCGGGACAGGGGACAGATACGCAGTATTTT
CSARPAGQGTDTQYF
>.|.|TRBJ2-7|TRBV4-3
TGCGCCAGCAGCCTCTACGGGGACGAGCAGTACTTC
CASSLYGDEQYF
>TRBD2|few|TRBJ2-1|TRBV20-1
TGCAGTGCTGCTAGCGGGGGCGGCAATGAGCAGTTCTTC
CSAASGGGNEQFF
>.|.|TRBJ2-7|TRBV5-1
TGCGCCAGCAGCCCGACTTCTACCTCCTACGAGCAGTACTTC
CASSPTSTSYEQYF
>TRBD2|few|TRBJ2-5|TRBV7-2
TGTGCCAGCAGCTTCAGCGGGGGGTCATACGAGACCCAGTACTTC
CASSFSGGSYETQYF
>TRBD2|many|TRBJ2-3|TRBV20-1
TGCAGTGCTAGTGCTGGGACTAGCGGGAGCAGACATACGCAGTATTTT
CSASAGTSGSRHTQYF
>TRBD2|.|TRBJ2-1|TRBV20-1
TGCAGTGCGGGTAGACCCGGGACTAACTACAATGAGCAGTTCTTC
CSAGRPGTNYNEQFF
>TRBD1|.|TRBJ1-2|TRBV6-5
TGTGCCAGCAGTACCCCGGGACAGGGAGCTACCTTC
CASSTPGQGATF
>TRBD1|.|TRBJ1-2|TRBV5-1
TGCGCCAGCACCAAAAGGACAGGGGGCGACTATGGCTACACCTTC
CASTKRTGGDYGYTF
>TRBD1|.|TRBJ2-3|TRBV29-1
TGCAGCGTTTCCGGGACAGGGGGCGGCCAGGGCACAGATACGCAGTATTTT
CSVSGTGGGQGTDTQYF
>.|few|TRBJ2-4|TRBV10-3
TGTGCCATCAGTGCGGGCAGGGGAGGAGAAAACATTCAGTACTTC
CAISAGRGGENIQYF
>.|.|TRBJ2-1|TRBV11-2
TGTGCCAGCAGCTTACTACAGGGCGTCGGGGGCAATGAGCAGTTCTTC
CASSLLQGVGGNEQFF
>TRBD1|few|TRBJ1-1|TRBV6-5
TGTGCCAGCAGTACTACCAGGGGGCGGGGATGGGTTGAAGCTTTCTTT
CASSTTRGRGWVEAFF
>TRBD2|.|TRBJ2-1|TRBV11-1
TGTGCCAGCAGCAATCCAAAGGGGACTAGCGGGACGACCTACAATGAGCAGTTCTTC
CASSNPKGTSGTTYNEQFF
>.|many|TRBJ2-3|TRBV6-1
TGTGCCAGCAGTATCAGCCGAGATACGCAGTATTTT
CASSISRDTQYF
>.|many|TRBJ1-3|TRBV29-1
TGCAGCGTTGCGTACGGAACCTCTGGAAACACCATATATTTT
CSVAYGTSGNTIYF
>.|few|TRBJ2-7|TRBV20-1
TGCAGTGCTAGAGTGCCCTACGAGCAGTACTTC
CSARVPYEQYF
>.|many|TRBJ1-2|TRBV28
TGTGCCAGCAGTTCCCCACCTGGGTACTATGGCTACACCTTC
CASSSPPGYYGYTF
>.|.|TRBJ2-3|TRBV5-1
TGCGCCAGCAGCCCGCGACAGACAGATACGCAGTATTTT
CASSPRQTDTQYF
>TRBD1|many|TRBJ2-2|TRBV12-3/TRBV12-4
TGTGCCAGCAGTACCGGGACAGGTGGGACCGGGGAGCTGTTTTTT
CASSTGTGGTGELFF
>TRBD1|.|TRBJ2-1|TRBV13
TGTGCCAGCACTTCAGACAGGGAAAGGTGTAGGGTAGGGTCGTACCCGTACAATGAGCAGTTCTTC
CASTSDRERCRVGSYPYNEQFF
>.|few|TRBJ2-7|TRBV24-1
TGTGCCACCAGTGAGGGGGGAATGTACGAGCAGTACTTC
CATSEGGMYEQYF
>TRBD1|few|TRBJ2-7|TRBV7-6
TGTGCCAGCAGCTTACCTTCAGGGGGCTTGGCGTCCGAGCAGTACTTC
CASSLPSGGLASEQYF
>.|.|TRBJ1-5|TRBV29-1
TGCAGCGTTCGCCAGGGGAATCAGCCCCAGCATTTT
CSVRQGNQPQHF
>.|.|TRBJ2-5|TRBV6-2/TRBV6-3
TGTGCCAGCAGGGGCTGGAACCAAGAGACCCAGTACTTC
CASRGWNQETQYF
>TRBD1|.|TRBJ2-1|TRBV5-6
TGTGCCAGCAGCTTAGGGGGCGACGACTACAATGAGCAGTTCTTC
CASSLGGDDYNEQFF
>TRBD1|.|TRBJ1-2|TRBV20-1
TGCAGTGCGCCCCGTTTGCAGGGGGTTCACTATGGCTACACCTTC
CSAPRLQGVHYGYTF
>.|.|TRBJ2-7|TRBV29-1
TGCAGCGCAATAAGGGATAGAGGGAACTACGAGCAGTACTTC
CSAIRDRGNYEQYF
>.|.|TRBJ2-3|TRBV5-1
TGCGCCAGCAGCCATCCGGGACAACGCAGTGTTACGCAGTATTTT
CASSHPGQRSVTQYF
>.|.|TRBJ2-5|TRBV7-2
TGTGCCAGCAGCTTAGCTTCGGCCAATAGTGAGACCCAGTACTTC
CASSLASANSETQYF
>.|.|TRBJ2-2|TRBV15
TGTGCCACCAGCAGAGGAGGTAACACGAACACCGGGGAGCTGTTTTTT
CATSRGGNTNTGELFF
>.|.|TRBJ1-1|TRBV6-5
TGTGCCAGCAGTTACTCGAGGGCTATTGAAGCTTTCTTT
CASSYSRAIEAFF